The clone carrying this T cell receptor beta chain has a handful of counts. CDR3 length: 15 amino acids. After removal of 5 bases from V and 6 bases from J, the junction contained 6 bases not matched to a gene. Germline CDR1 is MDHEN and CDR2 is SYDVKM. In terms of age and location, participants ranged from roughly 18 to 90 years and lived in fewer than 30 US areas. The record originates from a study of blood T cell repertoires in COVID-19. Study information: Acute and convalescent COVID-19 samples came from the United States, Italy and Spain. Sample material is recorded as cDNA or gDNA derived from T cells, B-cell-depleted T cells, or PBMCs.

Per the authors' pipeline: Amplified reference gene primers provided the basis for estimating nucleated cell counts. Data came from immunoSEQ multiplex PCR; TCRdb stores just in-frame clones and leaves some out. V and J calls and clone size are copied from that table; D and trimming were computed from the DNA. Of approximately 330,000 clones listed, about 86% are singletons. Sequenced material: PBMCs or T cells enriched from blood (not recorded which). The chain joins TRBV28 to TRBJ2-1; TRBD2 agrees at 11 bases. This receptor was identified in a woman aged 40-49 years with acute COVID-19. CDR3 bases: TGTGCCAGCAGTGCCCTAGCGGGAGGAGCCAATGAGCAGTTCTTC. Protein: CASSALAGGANEQFF.